A selection of T cell receptor beta chains follows, all from one sample in a study of PD-1 blockade in classical Hodgkin lymphoma. Sequencing was performed with immunoSEQ multiplex PCR; in TCRdb, only in-frame clones are kept and a portion is missing. The sample consists of roughly 94,000 clones, about 93% of them appearing once. The input for sequencing was peripheral blood mononuclear cells (PBMCs), taken before the fourth cycle of nivolumab. The receptors originated from a human donor with classical Hodgkin lymphoma. Both conserved end residues are part of each CDR3. Each record gives: clone size, V gene, J gene, D gene, CDR3 DNA, CDR3 protein. The D gene is left open where the match is weak. A row's size may be missing; if present it is once, few, many or a size class.

clone_size: NA
v_call: TRBV6-5
j_call: TRBJ1-2
d_call: TRBD1
cdr3_nt: TGTGCCAGCAGTCCGACGGGACAGGGGGGCGCTGGCTACACCTTC
cdr3_aa: CASSPTGQGGAGYTF

clone_size: NA
v_call: TRBV11-2
j_call: TRBJ2-5
d_call: NA
cdr3_nt: TGTGCCAGCAGCTTTTCGGTCAGGCCTATCCGGGAGACCCAGTACTTC
cdr3_aa: CASSFSVRPIRETQYF

clone_size: NA
v_call: TRBV19
j_call: TRBJ2-2
d_call: TRBD1
cdr3_nt: TGTGCCAGTAGGAAGACAGGGAGTGTCGGGGAGCTGTTTTTT
cdr3_aa: CASRKTGSVGELFF

clone_size: NA
v_call: TRBV10-2
j_call: TRBJ1-6
d_call: NA
cdr3_nt: TGCGCCAGCAGTGAGACAGGTCTCTATAATTCACCCCTCCACTTT
cdr3_aa: CASSETGLYNSPLHF

clone_size: once
v_call: TRBV5-1
j_call: TRBJ2-5
d_call: NA
cdr3_nt: TGCGCCAGCAGCTTGAGGATTCAAGAGACCCAGTACTTC
cdr3_aa: CASSLRIQETQYF

clone_size: NA
v_call: TRBV28
j_call: TRBJ2-7
d_call: NA
cdr3_nt: TGTGCCAGCAGTCTACCACAGGCAGGGGCTCGGGAGCAGTACTTC
cdr3_aa: CASSLPQAGAREQYF

clone_size: NA
v_call: TRBV10-3
j_call: TRBJ2-7
d_call: TRBD2
cdr3_nt: TGTGCCACCACCAAAGCGGGATACCACGAGCAGTACTTC
cdr3_aa: CATTKAGYHEQYF

clone_size: once
v_call: TRBV27
j_call: TRBJ2-7
d_call: TRBD2
cdr3_nt: TGTGCCAGCAGTCCCTGGGGGAGGGCCTACGAGCAGTACTTC
cdr3_aa: CASSPWGRAYEQYF

clone_size: NA
v_call: TRBV6-5
j_call: TRBJ1-1
d_call: NA
cdr3_nt: TGTGCCAGCAGTTACTCGACAAGTATCCTAACTGAAGCTTTCTTT
cdr3_aa: CASSYSTSILTEAFF

clone_size: NA
v_call: TRBV19
j_call: TRBJ2-3
d_call: TRBD2
cdr3_nt: TGTGCCAGTAGTGTTTCTAGCGGGACTTTCACAGATACGCAGTATTTT
cdr3_aa: CASSVSSGTFTDTQYF

clone_size: NA
v_call: TRBV10-3
j_call: TRBJ2-7
d_call: TRBD2
cdr3_nt: TGTGCCATCAGTGAGTCTCGAGCGGGAGGCTCCTACGAGCAGTACTTC
cdr3_aa: CAISESRAGGSYEQYF

clone_size: NA
v_call: TRBV5-1
j_call: TRBJ2-3
d_call: TRBD2
cdr3_nt: TGCGCCAGCAGCCCCTTAGCGGGAGGGCCCGGAGATACGCAGTATTTT
cdr3_aa: CASSPLAGGPGDTQYF

clone_size: NA
v_call: TRBV5-1
j_call: TRBJ2-3
d_call: NA
cdr3_nt: TGCGCCAGCAGCTCGGGAAATGGACAGTCCCGCACAGATACGCAGTATTTT
cdr3_aa: CASSSGNGQSRTDTQYF

clone_size: NA
v_call: TRBV6-1
j_call: TRBJ2-7
d_call: NA
cdr3_nt: TGTGCCAGCAGTGAATTTTTGAGGGAGTCCCACGAGCAGTACTTC
cdr3_aa: CASSEFLRESHEQYF

clone_size: NA
v_call: TRBV2
j_call: TRBJ2-2
d_call: NA
cdr3_nt: TGTGCCAGCAGGGAGAGGCTTTGGGGGAACTCGAACACCGGGGAGCTGTTTTTT
cdr3_aa: CASRERLWGNSNTGELFF

clone_size: NA
v_call: TRBV20-1
j_call: TRBJ2-7
d_call: NA
cdr3_nt: TGCAGTGGCGGCAACGAGCAGTACTTC
cdr3_aa: CSGGNEQYF

clone_size: NA
v_call: TRBV2
j_call: TRBJ1-2
d_call: NA
cdr3_nt: TGTGCCAGCAGTGATAGTGGGGGAGTGGGCTACACCTTC
cdr3_aa: CASSDSGGVGYTF

clone_size: NA
v_call: TRBV2
j_call: TRBJ1-1
d_call: NA
cdr3_nt: TGTGCCAGCAGTGAAGGGGGGGCAGGGGTGAACACTGAAGCTTTCTTT
cdr3_aa: CASSEGGAGVNTEAFF

clone_size: NA
v_call: TRBV9
j_call: TRBJ1-2
d_call: NA
cdr3_nt: TGTGCCAGCAGCGTTCGGGGCTTGGACTATGGCTACACCTTC
cdr3_aa: CASSVRGLDYGYTF

clone_size: NA
v_call: TRBV4-1
j_call: TRBJ2-7
d_call: TRBD1
cdr3_nt: TGCGCCAGCAGCCAAGAACTGCCGGGACAGACTTTTTACGAGCAGTACTTC
cdr3_aa: CASSQELPGQTFYEQYF

clone_size: NA
v_call: TRBV7-9
j_call: TRBJ1-5
d_call: NA
cdr3_nt: TGTGCCAGCAGCTTAGGCCGGGGAGACAATAGCAATCAGCCCCAGCATTTT
cdr3_aa: CASSLGRGDNSNQPQHF

clone_size: NA
v_call: TRBV5-1
j_call: TRBJ2-3
d_call: NA
cdr3_nt: TGCGCCAGCAGCCCTTCCGGGACTTATAAGAGGTATTTT
cdr3_aa: CASSPSGTYKRYF

clone_size: NA
v_call: TRBV28
j_call: TRBJ1-5
d_call: NA
cdr3_nt: TGTGCCAGCAGGGTGTTTGGGACTGGGGCGATTAGCAATCAGCCCCAGCATTTT
cdr3_aa: CASRVFGTGAISNQPQHF

clone_size: NA
v_call: TRBV10-1
j_call: TRBJ2-2
d_call: NA
cdr3_nt: TGCGCCAGCAGCCGAGCGGAGTCGAACACCGGGGAGCTGTTTTTT
cdr3_aa: CASSRAESNTGELFF

clone_size: NA
v_call: TRBV6-6
j_call: TRBJ1-5
d_call: NA
cdr3_nt: TGTGCCAGCAGCCCCCAGGTAGGGAATAGCAATCAGCCCCAGCATTTT
cdr3_aa: CASSPQVGNSNQPQHF

clone_size: NA
v_call: TRBV5-1
j_call: TRBJ2-7
d_call: TRBD2
cdr3_nt: TGCGCCAGCAGCTTGGGACTAGCGGGAGCCCAGTACGAGCAGTACTTC
cdr3_aa: CASSLGLAGAQYEQYF

clone_size: few
v_call: TRBV9
j_call: TRBJ2-1
d_call: TRBD1
cdr3_nt: TGTGCCAGCAGCGTGGGGACAGGGGACGATGAGCAGTTCTTC
cdr3_aa: CASSVGTGDDEQFF

clone_size: NA
v_call: TRBV28
j_call: TRBJ1-5
d_call: NA
cdr3_nt: TGTGCCAGCAGTTTAAGTCCGCAGGGGCGCAATCAGCCCCAGCATTTT
cdr3_aa: CASSLSPQGRNQPQHF

clone_size: NA
v_call: TRBV11-2
j_call: TRBJ2-1
d_call: NA
cdr3_nt: TGTGCCAGCAGCCCATCAAGCGGTAGGGGGGAACAGTTCTTC
cdr3_aa: CASSPSSGRGEQFF